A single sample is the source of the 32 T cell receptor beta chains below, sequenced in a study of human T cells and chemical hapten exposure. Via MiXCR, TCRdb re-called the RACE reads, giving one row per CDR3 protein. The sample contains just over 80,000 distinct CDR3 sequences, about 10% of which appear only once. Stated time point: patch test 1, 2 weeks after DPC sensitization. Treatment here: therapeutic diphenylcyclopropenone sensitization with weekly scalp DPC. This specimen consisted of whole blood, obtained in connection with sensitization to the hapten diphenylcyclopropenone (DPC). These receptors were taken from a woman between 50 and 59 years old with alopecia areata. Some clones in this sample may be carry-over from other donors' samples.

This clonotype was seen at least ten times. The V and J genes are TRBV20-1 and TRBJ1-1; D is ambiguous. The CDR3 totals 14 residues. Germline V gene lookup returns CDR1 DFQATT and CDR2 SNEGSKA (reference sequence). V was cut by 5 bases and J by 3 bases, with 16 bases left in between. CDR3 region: CSAPGRPRDTEAFF. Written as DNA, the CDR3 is TGCAGTGCTCCAGGACGCCCACGGGACACTGAAGCTTTCTTT.

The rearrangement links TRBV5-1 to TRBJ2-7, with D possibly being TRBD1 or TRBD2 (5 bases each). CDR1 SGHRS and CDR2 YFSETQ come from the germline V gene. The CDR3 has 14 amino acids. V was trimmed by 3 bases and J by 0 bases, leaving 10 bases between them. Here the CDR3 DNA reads TGCGCCAGCAGCTGGGACGGATACTCCTACGAGCAGTACTTC. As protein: CASSWDGYSYEQYF.

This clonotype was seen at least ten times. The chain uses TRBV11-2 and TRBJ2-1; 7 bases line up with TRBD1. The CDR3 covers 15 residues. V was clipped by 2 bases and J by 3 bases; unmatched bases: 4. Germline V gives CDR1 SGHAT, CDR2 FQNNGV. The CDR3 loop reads CASSLSQGDYNEQFF. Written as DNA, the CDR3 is TGTGCCAGCAGCTTAAGTCAGGGGGACTACAATGAGCAGTTCTTC.

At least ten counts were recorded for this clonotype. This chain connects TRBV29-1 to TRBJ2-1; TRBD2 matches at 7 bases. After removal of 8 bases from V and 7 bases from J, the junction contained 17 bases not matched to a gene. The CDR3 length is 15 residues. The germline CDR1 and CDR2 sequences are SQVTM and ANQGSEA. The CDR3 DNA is TGCAGCTCTCACGGGGAGGGAGGGCCAGGGAATGAGCAGTTCTTC. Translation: CSSHGEGGPGNEQFF.

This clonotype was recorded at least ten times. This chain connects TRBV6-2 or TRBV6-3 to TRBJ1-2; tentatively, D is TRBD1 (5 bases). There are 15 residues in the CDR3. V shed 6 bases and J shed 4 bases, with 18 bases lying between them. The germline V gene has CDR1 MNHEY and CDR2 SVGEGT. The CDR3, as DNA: TGTGCCAGCAGGGGCAGGGACTTGCCCCCCTATGGCTACACCTTC. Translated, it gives CASRGRDLPPYGYTF.

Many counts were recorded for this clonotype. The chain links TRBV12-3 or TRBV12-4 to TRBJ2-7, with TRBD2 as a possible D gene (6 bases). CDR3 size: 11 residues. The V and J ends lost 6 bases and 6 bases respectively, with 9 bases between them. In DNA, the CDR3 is TGTGCCAGCAGCGGACTAACCGAGCAGTACTTC. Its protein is CASSGLTEQYF.

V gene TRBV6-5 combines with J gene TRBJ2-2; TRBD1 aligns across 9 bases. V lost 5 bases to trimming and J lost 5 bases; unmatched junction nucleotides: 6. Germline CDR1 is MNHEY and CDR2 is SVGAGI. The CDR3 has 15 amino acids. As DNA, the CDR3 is TGTGCCAGCAGTCCCACAGGGGGCGGGACCGGGGAGCTGTTTTTT. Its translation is CASSPTGGGTGELFF.

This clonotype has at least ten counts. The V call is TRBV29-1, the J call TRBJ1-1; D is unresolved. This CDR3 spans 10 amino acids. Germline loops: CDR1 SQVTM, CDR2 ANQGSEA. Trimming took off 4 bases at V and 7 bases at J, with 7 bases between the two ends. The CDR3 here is CSVAGFEAFF. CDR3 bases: TGCAGCGTTGCAGGATTTGAAGCTTTCTTT.

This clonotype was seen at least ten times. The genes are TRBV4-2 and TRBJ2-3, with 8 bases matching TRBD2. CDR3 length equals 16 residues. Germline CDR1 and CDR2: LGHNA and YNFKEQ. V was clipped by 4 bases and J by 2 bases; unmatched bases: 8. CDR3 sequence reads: CASSPLLAGTTDTQYF. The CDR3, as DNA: TGTGCCAGCAGCCCCCTCCTAGCGGGTACCACAGATACGCAGTATTTT.

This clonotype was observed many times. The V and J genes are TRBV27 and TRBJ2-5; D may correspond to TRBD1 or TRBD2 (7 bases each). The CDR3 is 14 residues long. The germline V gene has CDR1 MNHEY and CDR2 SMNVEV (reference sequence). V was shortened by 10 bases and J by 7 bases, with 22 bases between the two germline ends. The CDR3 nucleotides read TGTGCCACCCGCCCGGCGGCAGGGGGGGGGACCCAGTACTTC. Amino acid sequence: CATRPAAGGGTQYF.

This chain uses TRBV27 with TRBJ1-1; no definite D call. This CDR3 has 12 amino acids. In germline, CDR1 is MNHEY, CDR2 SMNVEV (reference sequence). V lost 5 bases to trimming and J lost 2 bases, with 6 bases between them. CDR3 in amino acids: CASSGYNTEAFF. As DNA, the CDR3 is TGTGCCAGCAGTGGATATAACACTGAAGCTTTCTTT.

CDR3 residues: CSANRDSYEQYF. As DNA, the CDR3 is TGCAGTGCTAATCGGGACAGCTACGAGCAGTACTTC. The chain has TRBV20-1 and TRBJ2-7; 7 nucleotides line up with TRBD1. Germline V gene sequence: CDR1 DFQATT, CDR2 SNEGSKA (reference sequence). The CDR3 is made up of 12 amino acids. The trim removed 4 bases at V and 3 bases at J, leaving 3 bases unmatched.

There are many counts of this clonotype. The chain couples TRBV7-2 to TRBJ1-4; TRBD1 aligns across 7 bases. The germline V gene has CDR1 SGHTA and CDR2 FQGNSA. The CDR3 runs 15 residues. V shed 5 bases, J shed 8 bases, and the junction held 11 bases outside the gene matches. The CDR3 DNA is TGTGCCAGCAGCCCGTCGGGACAGCGGGTAGAAAAACTGTTTTTT. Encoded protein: CASSPSGQRVEKLFF.

CDR3 DNA: TGTGCCTGGAGTGTAGGGCACAATCAGCCCCAGCATTTT. This encodes CAWSVGHNQPQHF. The chain carries TRBV30 and TRBJ1-5; D unclear. The germline V gene encodes CDR1 GTSNPN and CDR2 SVGIG (reference sequence). V was clipped by 0 bases and J by 3 bases, with 6 bases between them. This CDR3 has 13 residues.

CDR3 residues: CASSPRALSEQFF. CDR3 bases: TGTGCCAGCAGCCCCCGGGCCCTAAGTGAGCAGTTCTTC. The genes are TRBV3-1 and TRBJ2-1; the D is unclear. Trimming pared 4 bases from V and 9 bases from J, leaving 13 bases between. Germline values: CDR1 LGHDT, CDR2 YNNKEL (reference sequence). The CDR3 is 13 amino acids.

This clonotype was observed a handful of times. In DNA, the CDR3 is TGTGCCAGCAGTTTGGAGAACAGGGGTGAATCACCCCTCCACTTT. Translation gives CASSLENRGESPLHF. The V gene is TRBV27, the J gene TRBJ1-6; the match to TRBD1 covers 7 bases. The CDR3 spans 15 residues. The germline CDR1 and CDR2 sequences are MNHEY and SMNVEV (reference sequence). V was clipped by 3 bases and J by 10 bases; unmatched bases: 9.

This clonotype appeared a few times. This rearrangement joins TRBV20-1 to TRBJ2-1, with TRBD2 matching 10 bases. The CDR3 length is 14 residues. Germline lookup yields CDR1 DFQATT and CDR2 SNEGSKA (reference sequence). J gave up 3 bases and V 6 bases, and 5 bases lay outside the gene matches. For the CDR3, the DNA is TGCAGTGCCTTACTAGCGGGGCTCTACAATGAGCAGTTCTTC. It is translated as CSALLAGLYNEQFF.

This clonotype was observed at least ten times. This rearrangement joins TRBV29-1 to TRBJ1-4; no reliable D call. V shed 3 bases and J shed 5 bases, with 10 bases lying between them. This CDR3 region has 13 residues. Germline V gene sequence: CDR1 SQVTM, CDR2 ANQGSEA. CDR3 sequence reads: CSVEGYGNEKLFF. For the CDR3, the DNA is TGCAGCGTTGAGGGGTATGGGAATGAAAAACTGTTTTTT. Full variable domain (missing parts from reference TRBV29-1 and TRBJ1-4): SAVISQKPSRDICQRGTSLTIQCQVDSQVTMMFWYRQQPGQSLTLIATANQGSEATYESGFVIDKFPISRPNLTFSTLTVSNMSPEDSSIYLCSVEGYGNEKLFFGSGTQLSVL.

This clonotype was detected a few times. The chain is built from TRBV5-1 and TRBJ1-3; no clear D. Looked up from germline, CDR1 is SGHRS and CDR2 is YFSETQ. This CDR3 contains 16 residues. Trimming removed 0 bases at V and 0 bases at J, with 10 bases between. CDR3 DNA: TGCGCCAGCAGCTTGGGTGACAACCACTCTGGAAACACCATATATTTT. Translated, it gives CASSLGDNHSGNTIYF.

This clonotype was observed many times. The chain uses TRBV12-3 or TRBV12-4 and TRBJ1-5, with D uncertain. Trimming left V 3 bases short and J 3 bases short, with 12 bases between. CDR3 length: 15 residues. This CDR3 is CASSFRLADNQPQHF. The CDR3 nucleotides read TGTGCCAGCAGTTTCCGTTTAGCGGACAATCAGCCCCAGCATTTT.

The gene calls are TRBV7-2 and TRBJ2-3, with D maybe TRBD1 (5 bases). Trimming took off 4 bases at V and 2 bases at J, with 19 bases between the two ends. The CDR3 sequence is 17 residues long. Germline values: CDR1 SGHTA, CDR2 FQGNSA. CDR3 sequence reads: CASSSRPQVPITDTQYF. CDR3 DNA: TGTGCCAGCAGCTCCCGCCCACAGGTCCCAATCACAGATACGCAGTATTTT.

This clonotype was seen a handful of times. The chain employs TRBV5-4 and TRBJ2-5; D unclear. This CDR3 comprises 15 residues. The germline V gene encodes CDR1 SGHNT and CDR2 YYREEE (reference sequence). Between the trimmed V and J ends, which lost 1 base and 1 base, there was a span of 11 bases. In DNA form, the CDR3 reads TGTGCCAGCAGCTTGTCAGCAGAAAGCCAAGAGACCCAGTACTTC. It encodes CASSLSAESQETQYF.

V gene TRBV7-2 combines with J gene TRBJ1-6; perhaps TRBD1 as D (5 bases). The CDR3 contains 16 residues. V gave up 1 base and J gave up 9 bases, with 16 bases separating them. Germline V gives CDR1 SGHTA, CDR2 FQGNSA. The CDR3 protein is CASSLDPRVSGSPLHF. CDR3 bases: TGTGCCAGCAGCTTAGATCCCAGGGTATCGGGTTCACCCCTCCACTTT.

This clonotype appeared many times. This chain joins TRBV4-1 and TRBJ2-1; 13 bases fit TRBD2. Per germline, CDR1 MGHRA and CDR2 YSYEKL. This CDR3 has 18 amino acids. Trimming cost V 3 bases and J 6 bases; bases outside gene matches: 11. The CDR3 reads CASSQETSGRRTFNEQFF. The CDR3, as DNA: TGCGCCAGCAGCCAGGAGACTAGCGGGAGGCGCACTTTCAATGAGCAGTTCTTC.

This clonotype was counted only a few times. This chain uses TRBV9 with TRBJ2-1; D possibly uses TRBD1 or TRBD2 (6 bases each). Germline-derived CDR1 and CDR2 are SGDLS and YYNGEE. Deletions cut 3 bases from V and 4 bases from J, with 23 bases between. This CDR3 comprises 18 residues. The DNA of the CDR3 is TGTGCCAGCAGCGCCGAGTGGGGGCTGAGCGGGCCGTACAATGAGCAGTTCTTC. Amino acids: CASSAEWGLSGPYNEQFF.

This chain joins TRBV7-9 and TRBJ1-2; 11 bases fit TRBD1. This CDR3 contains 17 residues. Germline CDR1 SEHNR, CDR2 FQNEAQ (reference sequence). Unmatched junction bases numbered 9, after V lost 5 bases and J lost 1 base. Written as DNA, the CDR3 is TGTGCCAGCAGCCAATGGACAGGGGGCTACCTTAACTATGGCTACACCTTC. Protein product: CASSQWTGGYLNYGYTF.

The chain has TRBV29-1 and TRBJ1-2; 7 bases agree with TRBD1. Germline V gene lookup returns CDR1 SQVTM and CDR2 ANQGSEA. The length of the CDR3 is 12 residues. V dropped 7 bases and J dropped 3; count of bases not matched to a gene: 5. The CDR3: CSAPQGDYGYTF. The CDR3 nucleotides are TGCAGCGCTCCCCAGGGGGACTATGGCTACACCTTC.

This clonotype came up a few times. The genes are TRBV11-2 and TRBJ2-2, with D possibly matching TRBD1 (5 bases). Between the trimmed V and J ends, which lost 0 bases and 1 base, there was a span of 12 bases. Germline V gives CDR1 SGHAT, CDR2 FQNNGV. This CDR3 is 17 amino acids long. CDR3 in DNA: TGTGCCAGCAGCTTAGATCGAAGGGGTCGGAACACCGGGGAGCTGTTTTTT. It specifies CASSLDRRGRNTGELFF.

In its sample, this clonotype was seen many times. The CDR3 DNA sequence: TGTGCCAGCAGTTTTCTATCCCAGGGGAACACTGAAGCTTTCTTT. It yields the protein CASSFLSQGNTEAFF. The J gene is TRBJ1-1, the V gene TRBV6-6, with D maybe TRBD1 (5 bases). The germline CDR1 and CDR2 sequences are MNHNY and SVGAGI (reference sequence). The V end was cut by 4 bases, the J end by 1 base, with 13 bases between. This CDR3 is built from 15 residues.

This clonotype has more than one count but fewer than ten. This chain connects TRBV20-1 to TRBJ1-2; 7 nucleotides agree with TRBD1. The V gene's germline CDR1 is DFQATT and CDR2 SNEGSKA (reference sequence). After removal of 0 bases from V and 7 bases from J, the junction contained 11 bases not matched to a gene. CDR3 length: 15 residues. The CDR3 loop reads CSARDPNGGGLGYTF. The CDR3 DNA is TGCAGTGCTAGAGACCCGAATGGAGGGGGCCTTGGCTACACCTTC.

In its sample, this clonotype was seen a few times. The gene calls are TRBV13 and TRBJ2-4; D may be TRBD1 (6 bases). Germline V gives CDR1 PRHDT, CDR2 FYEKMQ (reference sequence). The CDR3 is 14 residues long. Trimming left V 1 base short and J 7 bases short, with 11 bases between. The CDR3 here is CASSLEAGENIQYF. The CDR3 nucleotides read TGTGCCAGCAGCTTAGAGGCAGGGGAGAACATTCAGTACTTC.

The CDR3 DNA is TGCGCCAGCCGCCCTTGGGCAGGGCAAGAGACCCAGTACTTC. Encoded protein: CASRPWAGQETQYF. This chain connects TRBV5-1 to TRBJ2-5, with a possible D match to TRBD1 (5 bases). Per germline, CDR1 SGHRS and CDR2 YFSETQ. V was clipped by 7 bases and J by 2 bases, with 15 bases between them. This CDR3 has 14 amino acids.